The 12 T cell receptor beta chains presented below share a single source sample, sequenced in a study of blood T cell repertoires in COVID-19. Clones were sequenced by immunoSEQ multiplex PCR, and TCRdb holds only the in-frame ones, with some missing. This sample has around 300,000 clones, with roughly 92% found just once. Sequencing was performed on peripheral blood. The receptors shown here come from a woman aged 25 to 45 with COVID-19, enrolled during active disease.

The chain links TRBV28 to TRBJ2-1; 7 nucleotides line up with TRBD2. This CDR3 is built from 15 residues. CDR1 is MDHEN and CDR2 is SYDVKM in the germline V gene. V was clipped by 3 bases and J by 7 bases; unmatched bases: 9. The CDR3 here is CASSLEGGHGNEQFF. The CDR3 region has the DNA TGTGCCAGCAGTTTGGAGGGAGGGCATGGGAATGAGCAGTTCTTC.

This rearrangement joins TRBV10-3 to TRBJ1-5; 9 nucleotides align to TRBD1. CDR1 and CDR2 from the germline V gene are ENHRY and SYGVKD. The CDR3 is 16 residues long. Trimming removed 5 bases from V and 4 bases from J; junction bases left unmatched: 9. CDR3 DNA: TGTGCCATCAGTTCCACGGACAGGGGCCCAAATCAGCCCCAGCATTTT. Its protein is CAISSTDRGPNQPQHF.

V gene TRBV30 combines with J gene TRBJ2-1; unclear D gene. CDR1 GTSNPN and CDR2 SVGIG come from the germline V gene (reference sequence). The ends were cut back, 0 bases at V and 10 bases at J, with 13 bases in the middle. The CDR3 contains 13 residues. CDR3 sequence: CAWSVLSPPEQFF. The CDR3 nucleotides read TGTGCCTGGAGTGTACTTTCGCCGCCCGAGCAGTTCTTC.

The chain joins TRBV5-4 to TRBJ2-2; D is unclear. This CDR3 has 17 residues. Between the trimmed V and J ends, which lost 3 bases and 2 bases, there was a span of 17 bases. The germline V gene has CDR1 SGHNT and CDR2 YYREEE (reference sequence). The CDR3, as DNA: TGTGCCAGCAGCTCCGCCCCCCGGCCACTAAACACCGGGGAGCTGTTTTTT. This encodes CASSSAPRPLNTGELFF.

V and J are TRBV2 and TRBJ1-2; D remains ambiguous. The V gene lost 6 bases and the J gene lost 1 base, with 9 bases spanning the gap. This CDR3 region has 13 residues. CDR1 and CDR2 from the germline V gene are SNHLY and FYNNEI. The CDR3 here is CASSTPFNYGYTF. In DNA, the CDR3 is TGTGCCAGCAGCACACCTTTTAACTATGGCTACACCTTC.

The V and J genes are TRBV5-6 and TRBJ1-2; D is unclear. The CDR3 has 16 amino acids. Germline CDR1 and CDR2: SGHDT and YYEEEE. Trimming cost V 2 bases and J 3 bases, with 17 bases left between them. In DNA, the CDR3 is TGTGCCAGCAGCTTTTACGGGGAACAGAACTACTATGGCTACACCTTC. Residues: CASSFYGEQNYYGYTF.

This sequence joins TRBV25-1 and TRBJ2-7; unclear D gene. V was shortened by 2 bases and J by 0 bases, with 11 bases between the two germline ends. Germline loops: CDR1 MGHDK, CDR2 SYGVNS. This CDR3 spans 15 amino acids. The CDR3 sequence is CASSEPGSISYEQYF. The CDR3, as DNA: TGTGCCAGCAGTGAACCCGGGTCTATCTCCTACGAGCAGTACTTC.

This rearrangement joins TRBV29-1 to TRBJ2-5; possible D gene TRBD2, 7 bases. This CDR3 has 15 residues. Germline loops: CDR1 SQVTM, CDR2 ANQGSEA. With 7 bases removed from V and 9 bases from J, the gap between germline ends came to 27 bases. CDR3 residues: CSARESSGGKGAQYF. The CDR3 nucleotides are TGCAGCGCGCGCGAATCTAGCGGCGGAAAGGGGGCCCAGTACTTC. Full variable domain (rest looked up from reference TRBV29-1 and TRBJ2-5): SAVISQKPSRDICQRGTSLTIQCQVDSQVTMMFWYRQQPGQSLTLIATANQGSEATYESGFVIDKFPISRPNLTFSTLTVSNMSPEDSSIYLCSARESSGGKGAQYFGPGTRLLVL.

The rearrangement links TRBV11-1 to TRBJ2-3, with D possibly matching TRBD2 (6 bases). The ends were cut back, 4 bases at V and 3 bases at J, with 17 bases in the middle. The CDR3 has 16 amino acids. CDR1 and CDR2 from the germline V gene are SGHAT and FQDESV (reference sequence). CDR3: CASSSGTRSLTDTQYF. The CDR3 DNA is TGTGCCAGCAGCTCTGGGACTCGAAGTTTAACAGATACGCAGTATTTT.

The chain employs TRBV5-1 and TRBJ1-2; D ambiguous. The CDR3 is 13 residues long. The V gene's germline CDR1 is SGHRS and CDR2 YFSETQ. Trimming cost V 6 bases and J 6 bases, with 15 bases left between them. This CDR3 reads CASNQGREDGYTF. The CDR3 coding sequence is TGCGCCAGCAATCAAGGGCGGGAGGATGGCTACACCTTC.

V and J are TRBV5-4 and TRBJ1-2; TRBD1 aligns across 10 bases. CDR3 length equals 15 residues. Unmatched junction bases numbered 3, after V lost 0 bases and J lost 4 bases. Looked up from germline, CDR1 is SGHNT and CDR2 is YYREEE (reference sequence). CDR3 loop: CASSLGGQGIYGYTF. DNA of the CDR3: TGTGCCAGCAGCTTGGGGGGACAGGGGATCTATGGCTACACCTTC.

V usage is TRBV5-5 and J usage is TRBJ1-1; TRBD1 is a possible D gene (5 bases). CDR1 is SGHKS and CDR2 is YYEKEE in the germline V gene (reference sequence). This CDR3 is built from 14 residues. The V end was cut by 0 bases, the J end by 2 bases, with 8 bases between. CDR3 sequence reads: CASSLGDSNTEAFF. Here the CDR3 DNA reads TGTGCCAGCAGCTTGGGTGACAGTAACACTGAAGCTTTCTTT. The complete variable domain, with remaining parts taken from reference TRBV5-5 and TRBJ1-1, reads DAGVTQSPTHLIKTRGQQVTLRCSPISGHKSVSWYQQVLGQGPQFIFQYYEKEERGRGNFPDRFSARQFPNYSSELNVNALLLGDSALYLCASSLGDSNTEAFFGQGTRLTVV.